These T cell receptor beta chains were read from a single sample in a study of post-analysis software for immune sequencing data. MiXCR, applied by TCRdb to the PCR reads, yields one record per CDR3 protein. The sample yields almost 700,000 distinct CDR3 sequences, around 64% seen once. Sequencing used blood. The receptors were gathered from a girl aged 2 to 9 with multiple sclerosis. Each CDR3 is given with its conserved first and last residue. D genes are given only for firm matches. A clone size is listed for some rows: how often the clone was seen (once, few, many), or a class if it is expanded.

DNA	CDR3	D	J	V	size
TGTGCCAGCAGTTTGCCACCTTGGGGGACCCAGTACTTC	CASSLPPWGTQYF	-	TRBJ2-5	TRBV28	-
TGTGCCAGCAGTTTATACGCAGGGGTAGAAACTGAAGCTTTCTTT	CASSLYAGVETEAFF	-	TRBJ1-1	TRBV27	-
TGTGCCAGCAGCAAATGGGGCAGCGACACTACCAGTCCGTACTTC	CASSKWGSDTTSPYF	-	TRBJ2-4	TRBV21-1	few
TGTGCCAGCAGTTTAACGGCCCGGGACGAGCAGTACTTC	CASSLTARDEQYF	-	TRBJ2-7	TRBV27	-
TGCAGTGCTAGTCGGGCGGACTACAATGAGCAGTTCTTC	CSASRADYNEQFF	-	TRBJ2-1	TRBV20-1	few
TGTGCCACCAGCAGAGGGGGAAAGAATGAGCAGTTCTTC	CATSRGGKNEQFF	-	TRBJ2-1	TRBV15	-
TGCAGTGCTAGAACTAGGGGGCTCTATGGCTACACCTTC	CSARTRGLYGYTF	TRBD1	TRBJ1-2	TRBV20-1	-
TGTGCCAGCAGTTTAGGGGGCTACTATGGCTACACCTTC	CASSLGGYYGYTF	-	TRBJ1-2	TRBV12-3/TRBV12-4	once
TGTGCCAGCAGTACGACAGGGGGCTCCTACGAGCAGTACTTC	CASSTTGGSYEQYF	TRBD1	TRBJ2-7	TRBV27	-
TGCGCCAGCAGCCCCTTTACCTCGACTAGCGGGAGAAATGAGCAGTTCTTC	CASSPFTSTSGRNEQFF	TRBD2	TRBJ2-1	TRBV5-1	-
TGCAGTGCTACTAGACAGAGGGACACTGAAGCTTTCTTT	CSATRQRDTEAFF	-	TRBJ1-1	TRBV20-1	-
TGTGCTAGTGGTTTGTATGAGACCCAGTACTTC	CASGLYETQYF	-	TRBJ2-5	TRBV12-5	-
TGCGCCAGCAGCCAATCGAGACGGTGGGAGACCCAGTACTTC	CASSQSRRWETQYF	-	TRBJ2-5	TRBV5-1	-
TGTGCCAGCAGGGCCGGGACAGGCTCTGGAAACACCATATATTTT	CASRAGTGSGNTIYF	TRBD1	TRBJ1-3	TRBV6-1	-
TGCAGTGCATCGACAGGGGGGGGGCTTCGGACCCAGTACTTC	CSASTGGGLRTQYF	TRBD1	TRBJ2-5	TRBV20-1	-
TGTGCCAGCAGCGTAGACGGGTTAAGCAATCAGCCCCAGTATTTT	CASSVDGLSNQPQYF	-	TRBJ2-3	TRBV9	-